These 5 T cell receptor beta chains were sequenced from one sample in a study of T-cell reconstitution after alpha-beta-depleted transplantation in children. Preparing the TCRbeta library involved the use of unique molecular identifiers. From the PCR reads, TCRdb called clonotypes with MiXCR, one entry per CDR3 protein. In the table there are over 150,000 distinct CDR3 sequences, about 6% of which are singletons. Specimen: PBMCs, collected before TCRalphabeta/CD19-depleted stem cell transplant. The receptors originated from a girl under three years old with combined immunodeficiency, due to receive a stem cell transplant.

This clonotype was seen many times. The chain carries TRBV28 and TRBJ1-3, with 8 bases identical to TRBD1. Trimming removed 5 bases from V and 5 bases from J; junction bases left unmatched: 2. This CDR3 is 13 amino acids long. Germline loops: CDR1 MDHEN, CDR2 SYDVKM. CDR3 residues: CASSTGGRNTIYF. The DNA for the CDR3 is TGTGCCAGCAGTACAGGGGGGAGAAACACCATATATTTT.

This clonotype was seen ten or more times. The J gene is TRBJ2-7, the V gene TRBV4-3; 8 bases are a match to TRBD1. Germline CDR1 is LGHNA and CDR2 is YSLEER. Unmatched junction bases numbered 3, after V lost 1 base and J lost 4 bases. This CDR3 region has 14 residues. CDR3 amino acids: CASSQADRVYEQYF. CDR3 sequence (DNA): TGCGCCAGCAGCCAAGCGGACAGGGTTTACGAGCAGTACTTC.

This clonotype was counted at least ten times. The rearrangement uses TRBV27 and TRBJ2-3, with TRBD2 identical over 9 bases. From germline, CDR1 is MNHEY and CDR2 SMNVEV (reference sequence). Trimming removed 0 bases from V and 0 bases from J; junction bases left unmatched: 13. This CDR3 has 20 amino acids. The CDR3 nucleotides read TGTGCCAGCAGTTTATCGAAAGGACTCGGACTAGCGCCTAGCACAGATACGCAGTATTTT. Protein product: CASSLSKGLGLAPSTDTQYF.

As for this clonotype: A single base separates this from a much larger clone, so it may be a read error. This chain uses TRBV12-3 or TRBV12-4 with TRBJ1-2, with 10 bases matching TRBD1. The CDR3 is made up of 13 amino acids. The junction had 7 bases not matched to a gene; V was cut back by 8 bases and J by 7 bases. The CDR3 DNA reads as TGTGCCAGCGCCGGGACAGGGGTTAGTGGCTACACCTTC. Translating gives CASAGTGVSGYTF.

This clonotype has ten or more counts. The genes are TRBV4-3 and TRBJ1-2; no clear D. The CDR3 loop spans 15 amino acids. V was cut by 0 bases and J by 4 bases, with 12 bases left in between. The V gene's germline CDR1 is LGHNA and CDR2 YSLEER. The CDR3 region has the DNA TGCGCCAGCAGCCAAGATCAGTTGTGGAGCTATGGCTACACCTTC. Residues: CASSQDQLWSYGYTF.